A single sample is the source of the 22 T cell receptor beta chains below, sequenced in a study of vaccination and CD4 T cells after COVID-19. These receptors' antigens are unknown. Cultured CD4+ T-cell DNA underwent Oncomine TCR Beta short-read sequencing. TCRdb fed the PCR reads into MiXCR, producing one record per CDR3 protein. The data hold 9,500 to 13,000 distinct CDR3 sequences, with roughly 82% observed a single time. Treatment described: roughly 10-day PBMC culture with coronavirus spike peptide pools or control peptides (ViraFEST assay). Specimen: CD4+ T cells from blood, cultured in vitro. Every receptor here comes from a human donor who had recovered from COVID-19.

This clonotype has a handful of counts. The chain employs TRBV19 and TRBJ2-7; D is uncertain. Looked up from germline, CDR1 is LNHDA and CDR2 is SQIVND (reference sequence). This CDR3 contains 11 residues. V gave up 5 bases and J gave up 3 bases, with 5 bases separating them. DNA of the CDR3: TGTGCCAGTAGTCCAGGCTACGAGCAGTACTTC. Translation: CASSPGYEQYF.

V and J are TRBV12-5 and TRBJ1-5; D is possibly TRBD1 (5 bases). Germline CDR1 reads LGHNT; CDR2 reads FRNRAP. V lost 8 bases to trimming and J lost 5 bases, with 13 bases between them. The CDR3 totals 13 residues. CDR3 DNA: TGTGCTAGTAGCAGGGCCCGTGATCAGCCCCAGCATTTT. Its translation is CASSRARDQPQHF. The full variable domain, completed using reference TRBV12-5 and TRBJ1-5, is DARVTQTPRHKVTEMGQEVTMRCQPILGHNTVFWYRQTMMQGLELLAYFRNRAPLDDSGMPKDRFSAEMPDATLATLKIQPSEPRDSAVYFCASSRARDQPQHFGDGTRLSIL.

Note on this clonotype: With only one base between it and a far larger clone, this is likely a read error. The rearrangement links TRBV7-9 to TRBJ2-7, with D possibly being TRBD2 (5 bases). Germline CDR1 is SEHNR and CDR2 is FQNEAQ (reference sequence). The CDR3 loop spans 13 amino acids. The DNA for the CDR3 is TGTGCCGGCAGCTTCGGACTGAACTACGAGCAGTACTTC. Amino acids: CAGSFGLNYEQYF.

The V and J genes are TRBV7-2 and TRBJ1-5, with 7 bases that match TRBD1. Looked up from germline, CDR1 is SGHTA and CDR2 is FQGNSA. Unmatched junction bases numbered 15, after V lost 5 bases and J lost 5 bases. This CDR3 spans 17 amino acids. The CDR3 bases are TGTGCCAGCAGCCGGGAGGGTCCTTGGGACAGCCATCAGCCCCAGCATTTT. Translated: CASSREGPWDSHQPQHF. The complete variable domain, with remaining parts taken from reference TRBV7-2 and TRBJ1-5, reads GAGVSQSPSNKVTEKGKDVELRCDPISGHTALYWYRQSLGQGLEFLIYFQGNSAPDKSGLPSDRFSAERTGGSVSTLTIQRTQQEDSAVYLCASSREGPWDSHQPQHFGDGTRLSIL.

In its sample, this clonotype is medium-sized. The V and J genes are TRBV2 and TRBJ2-5, with 15 bases identical to TRBD2. With V trimmed by 10 bases and J by 7 bases, 7 bases remained unmatched. In germline, CDR1 is SNHLY, CDR2 FYNNEI. CDR3 size: 14 residues. The CDR3 DNA follows: TGTGCCACCGGGACTAGCGGGAGGCGGGGGACCCAGTACTTC. It is translated as CATGTSGRRGTQYF. Looking up the rest from reference TRBV2 and TRBJ2-5 gives the full variable domain: EPEVTQTPSHQVTQMGQEVILRCVPISNHLYFYWYRQILGQKVEFLVSFYNNEISEKSEIFDDQFSVERPDGSNFTLKIRSTKLEDSAMYFCATGTSGRRGTQYFGPGTRLLVL.

The chain has TRBV20-1 and TRBJ1-6; D not certain. Looked up from germline, CDR1 is DFQATT and CDR2 is SNEGSKA (reference sequence). Trimming took off 6 bases at V and 7 bases at J, with 19 bases between the two ends. CDR3 size: 15 residues. DNA of the CDR3: TGCAGTGCGCCCCGGACGACGGGGATCAATTCACCCCTCCACTTT. Translating it yields CSAPRTTGINSPLHF.

The rearrangement links TRBV11-2 to TRBJ2-7, with 7 bases lining up with TRBD1. From germline, CDR1 is SGHAT and CDR2 FQNNGV. V lost 2 bases to trimming and J lost 4 bases; unmatched junction nucleotides: 8. The CDR3 contains 15 residues. CDR3 protein: CASSLNKGAGYEQYF. The DNA of the CDR3 is TGTGCCAGCAGCTTAAATAAGGGGGCGGGTTACGAGCAGTACTTC.

The chain is built from TRBV24-1 and TRBJ1-5; maybe TRBD1 (5 bases). The CDR3 extends over 14 amino acids. The V gene's germline CDR1 is KGHDR and CDR2 SFDVKD. V lost 6 bases, J lost 3 bases, and 11 bases lay in between. For the CDR3, the DNA is TGTGCCACCAGTTACGCAGGGTTCAATCAGCCCCAGCATTTT. Amino acid sequence: CATSYAGFNQPQHF.

The chain is built from TRBV12-3 or TRBV12-4 and TRBJ2-7, with D possibly being TRBD1 (6 bases). There are 14 residues in the CDR3. The V end was cut by 5 bases, the J end by 3 bases, with 14 bases between. The CDR3 DNA reads TGTGCCAGCAGTGGGGACGGACAGATCTACGAGCAGTACTTC. As protein: CASSGDGQIYEQYF.

The chain joins TRBV9 to TRBJ1-6, with D tentatively TRBD1 (5 bases). Deletions cut 0 bases from V and 10 bases from J, with 11 bases between. Germline V gene sequence: CDR1 SGDLS, CDR2 YYNGEE. CDR3 length: 14 residues. The CDR3 DNA sequence: TGTGCCAGCAGCGTAGGGGGGTTAGGATCACCCCTCCACTTT. Translating it yields CASSVGGLGSPLHF.

Of note for this clonotype: The junction departs from the called germline gene at one end, perhaps through a read error. The chain has TRBV20-1 and TRBJ1-5; TRBD1 is a possible D gene (6 bases). This CDR3 is 8 amino acids long. The germline gives CDR1 DFQATT, CDR2 SNEGSKA (reference sequence). The CDR3: CSAGGSLF. The CDR3 DNA sequence: TGCAGTGCTGGGGGCAGTCTTTTT.

The rearrangement uses TRBV6-5 and TRBJ2-1; D is possibly TRBD2 (5 bases). The V and J ends lost 2 bases and 5 bases respectively, with 16 bases between them. Germline assignment: CDR1 MNHEY and CDR2 SVGAGI. CDR3 size: 16 residues. The DNA for the CDR3 is TGTGCCAGCAGTTACGAGGGCGAAGCCCGCCACAATGAGCAGTTCTTC. Its translation: CASSYEGEARHNEQFF.

The chain links TRBV6-1 to TRBJ1-1, with no clear D. The V and J ends lost 6 bases and 8 bases respectively, with 13 bases between them. The germline CDR1 and CDR2 sequences are MNHNS and SASEGT. The CDR3 runs to 12 residues. CDR3 protein: CASSPRLGEAFF. The CDR3 bases are TGTGCCAGCAGCCCCCGGCTGGGCGAAGCTTTCTTT.

V usage is TRBV18 and J usage is TRBJ1-1; possible D gene TRBD1, 6 bases. The CDR3 consists of 10 residues. The ends were cut back, 8 bases at V and 6 bases at J, with 7 bases in the middle. Looked up from germline, CDR1 is KGHSH and CDR2 is LQKENI. The CDR3 DNA is TGTGCCAGCGCAGGGGCTGAAGCTTTCTTT. This encodes CASAGAEAFF.

The rearrangement uses TRBV7-9 and TRBJ2-2; TRBD1 is a possible D gene (6 bases). The V and J ends lost 2 bases and 6 bases respectively, with 13 bases between them. CDR3 length equals 15 residues. CDR1 is SEHNR and CDR2 is FQNEAQ in the germline V gene (reference sequence). The CDR3 sequence is CASSLPGAGAGELFF. The CDR3 coding sequence is TGTGCCAGCAGCTTACCCGGGGCAGGGGCCGGGGAGCTGTTTTTT.

This clonotype has more than one count but fewer than ten. One end of the junction is discordant with germline, which a read error may explain. V gene TRBV10-1 combines with J gene TRBJ1-2; maybe TRBD1 (6 bases). The length of the CDR3 is 14 residues. CDR1 is WNHNN, CDR2 SYGVQD, per germline (reference sequence). CDR3 protein: CASSTVGQGGGYTF. In DNA form, the CDR3 reads TGCGCCAGCAGTACCGTTGGCCAAGGGGGTGGCTACACCTTT.

The DNA of the CDR3 is TGTGCCAGCAGTTTAGCGGACAGAAACTATGGCTACACCTTC. Its protein product is CASSLADRNYGYTF. This chain links TRBV12-3 or TRBV12-4 with TRBJ1-2; D perhaps matches TRBD1 (6 bases). The CDR3 spans 14 residues. V lost 0 bases and J lost 2, with 7 bases in between.

The rearrangement uses TRBV11-2 and TRBJ2-1; no clear D gene. The germline V gene encodes CDR1 SGHAT and CDR2 FQNNGV. This CDR3 has 13 residues. The V end lost 0 bases, the J end lost 5 bases, and 5 bases lay between the germline ends. The CDR3 loop reads CASSLDLDNEQFF. CDR3 bases: TGTGCCAGCAGCTTAGATCTGGACAATGAGCAGTTCTTC.

The V and J genes are TRBV6-1 and TRBJ1-2, with D possibly being TRBD1 (5 bases). V gave up 5 bases and J gave up 4 bases, with 20 bases separating them. This CDR3 spans 16 amino acids. Germline lookup yields CDR1 MNHNS and CDR2 SASEGT. The DNA for the CDR3 is TGTGCCAGCAGTCAAACCCGGGACCTCCTGATCTATGGCTACACCTTC. Protein sequence: CASSQTRDLLIYGYTF.

The chain uses TRBV10-3 and TRBJ1-6; D is uncertain. CDR1 and CDR2 (germline): ENHRY, SYGVKD. The CDR3 is 14 amino acids. V lost 0 bases and J lost 9, with 9 bases in between. CDR3 sequence: CAISESSWGSPLHF. CDR3 sequence (DNA): TGTGCCATCAGTGAGTCGTCCTGGGGTTCACCCCTCCACTTT.

The chain carries TRBV20-1 and TRBJ2-7; 13 positions match TRBD2. J gave up 3 bases and V 5 bases, and 10 bases lay outside the gene matches. The CDR3 consists of 16 residues. Germline V lookup: CDR1 DFQATT, CDR2 SNEGSKA (reference sequence). The CDR3 loop reads CSAHGTSGDISYEQYF. CDR3 in DNA: TGCAGTGCTCACGGGACTAGCGGGGATATAAGCTACGAGCAGTACTTC.

The chain joins TRBV6-1 to TRBJ2-7; 8 bases map to TRBD1. V dropped 6 bases and J dropped 6; count of bases not matched to a gene: 1. CDR1 is MNHNS and CDR2 is SASEGT in the germline V gene. The CDR3 spans 11 residues. This chain's CDR3 is CASRDRGEQYF. In DNA form, the CDR3 reads TGTGCCAGCAGAGACAGGGGCGAGCAGTACTTC.